The 28 T cell receptor beta chains below come from one sample, sequenced in a study of blood T cells in healthy people across ages. With a J-beta primer mix and a sample-barcoded 5' primer, a second PCR ran roughly 6 to 11 cycles. TCRdb passed the 5' RACE reads through MiXCR, listing each CDR3 protein once. The sample contains about 570,000 distinct CDR3 sequences, 27% of which appear only once. The sample comprised blood. These receptors all come from a woman aged 70-85 years in good health.

The J gene is TRBJ1-2, the V gene TRBV19; tentative D call: TRBD1 (5 bases). CDR3 size: 13 residues. V was clipped by 6 bases and J by 10 bases, with 18 bases between them. Per the germline V gene, CDR1 is LNHDA and CDR2 is SQIVND (reference sequence). CDR3 bases: TGTGCCAGTAGCAAACAGGTGTTTTCCTTCTACACCTTC. Translated, it gives CASSKQVFSFYTF.

The chain combines TRBV18 with TRBJ2-4; the D gene is possibly TRBD1 (6 bases). With 6 bases removed from V and 13 bases from J, the gap between germline ends came to 22 bases. The CDR3 covers 14 residues. Germline V gene sequence: CDR1 KGHSH, CDR2 LQKENI. CDR3: CASSPTPLDSRQYF. Written as DNA, the CDR3 is TGTGCCAGCTCTCCCACACCTTTGGACAGCAGACAGTACTTC.

V is TRBV20-1 and J is TRBJ2-2, with a tentative D call TRBD2 (5 bases). CDR1 and CDR2 (germline): DFQATT, SNEGSKA (reference sequence). V was pared by 4 bases and J by 3 bases, with 12 bases between. This CDR3 comprises 14 residues. CDR3 sequence (DNA): TGCAGTGCTAAGGTGGGAGCTTACACCGGGGAGCTGTTTTTT. This gives the protein CSAKVGAYTGELFF.

This chain joins TRBV20-1 and TRBJ2-1; 7 bases match TRBD1. V lost 5 bases, J lost 6 bases, and 10 bases stayed unmatched. The CDR3 covers 14 residues. Germline V gene data show CDR1 as DFQATT and CDR2 as SNEGSKA (reference sequence). The CDR3 loop reads CSAFPGQWSNEQFF. The CDR3 DNA is TGCAGTGCTTTCCCGGGACAGTGGAGCAATGAGCAGTTCTTC.

This chain uses TRBV29-1 with TRBJ2-1, with a weak D call TRBD1 (5 bases). Per the germline V gene, CDR1 is SQVTM and CDR2 is ANQGSEA. With 4 bases removed from V and 5 bases from J, the gap between germline ends came to 9 bases. The CDR3 length is 12 residues. CDR3 sequence (DNA): TGCAGCGTTGCTTGGGGCCACAATGAGCAGTTCTTC. Its translation: CSVAWGHNEQFF.

This clonotype was picked up a small number of times. The CDR3 reads CASSLAAASGGARAKNIQYF. CDR3 nucleotides: TGTGCCAGCAGCTTAGCGGCGGCTAGCGGGGGGGCCCGGGCCAAAAACATTCAGTACTTC. The V and J genes are TRBV7-6 and TRBJ2-4; 12 nucleotides line up with TRBD2. CDR3 length equals 20 residues. Germline trimming cut 0 bases from V and 1 base from J; bases unmatched to any gene: 10. Looked up from germline, CDR1 is SGHVS and CDR2 is FNYEAQ.

In this sample, this clonotype turned up many times. V gene TRBV11-2 combines with J gene TRBJ2-4; no firm D call. The CDR3 contains 13 residues. Germline values: CDR1 SGHAT, CDR2 FQNNGV. V lost 1 base and J lost 5, with 6 bases in between. The CDR3 bases are TGTGCCAGCAGCTTAGTTCCCGAAAACATTCAGTACTTC. Its translation is CASSLVPENIQYF.

This clonotype was counted between two and nine times. CDR3 amino acids: CASSLVRGSPYEQYF. DNA of the CDR3: TGCGCCAGCAGCTTGGTCCGGGGGAGTCCGTACGAGCAGTACTTC. V is TRBV5-1 and J is TRBJ2-7; weak D call: TRBD2 (6 bases). The CDR3 spans 15 residues. CDR1 and CDR2 from the germline V gene are SGHRS and YFSETQ. Deletions cut 0 bases from V and 4 bases from J, with 14 bases between.

The chain has TRBV12-3 or TRBV12-4 and TRBJ2-5, with D possibly called TRBD1 or TRBD2 (5 bases each). There are 15 residues in the CDR3. The V end was cut by 5 bases, the J end by 9 bases, with 22 bases between. In DNA form, the CDR3 reads TGTGCCAGCAGTCAACGCAGGGACCTGGGGTCGGCCCAGTACTTC. Its translation is CASSQRRDLGSAQYF.

This clonotype has at least ten counts. The V call is TRBV29-1, the J call TRBJ2-5; D uncertain. Trimming removed 2 bases at V and 5 bases at J, with 9 bases between. Germline loops: CDR1 SQVTM, CDR2 ANQGSEA. This CDR3 spans 12 amino acids. CDR3 DNA sequence: TGCAGCGTTGAACTCCATGACGAGACCCAGTACTTC. Its translation: CSVELHDETQYF.

The chain is built from TRBV5-1 and TRBJ2-3; the D gene is possibly TRBD1 (7 bases). Trimming shortened V by 3 bases and J by 4 bases, and 18 bases separated the two germline ends. This CDR3 has 16 amino acids. CDR1 SGHRS and CDR2 YFSETQ come from the germline V gene. The CDR3 here is CASSSEGANGADTQYF. For the CDR3, the DNA is TGCGCCAGCAGCTCGGAGGGGGCCAATGGCGCAGATACGCAGTATTTT.

The chain combines TRBV7-3 with TRBJ2-1; D gene uncertain. The CDR3 runs 15 residues. V was clipped by 0 bases and J by 9 bases, with 15 bases between them. The V gene's germline CDR1 is SGHTA and CDR2 FQGTGA. CDR3 in DNA: TGTGCCAGCAGCTTAACCCCCATTGGGTTGGCTGAGCAGTTCTTC. It encodes CASSLTPIGLAEQFF.

The chain joins TRBV29-1 to TRBJ1-4; 9 nucleotides agree with TRBD1. The CDR3 loop spans 14 amino acids. Germline CDR1 is SQVTM and CDR2 is ANQGSEA. The V and J ends lost 6 bases and 7 bases, in that order; junction bases with no gene match: 9. The CDR3 DNA is TGCAGCGTGACCCCGGGACAGGGAGGTGAAAAACTGTTTTTT. This encodes CSVTPGQGGEKLFF. Combining the CDR3 with reference TRBV29-1 and TRBJ1-4 gives the whole variable domain SAVISQKPSRDICQRGTSLTIQCQVDSQVTMMFWYRQQPGQSLTLIATANQGSEATYESGFVIDKFPISRPNLTFSTLTVSNMSPEDSSIYLCSVTPGQGGEKLFFGSGTQLSVL.

The chain employs TRBV5-1 and TRBJ2-7; TRBD2 matches 7 bases. With V trimmed by 6 bases and J by 2 bases, 11 bases remained unmatched. The CDR3 is 15 amino acids. Germline lookup yields CDR1 SGHRS and CDR2 YFSETQ. CDR3 loop: CASNTDSGRTYEQYF. CDR3 coding DNA: TGCGCCAGCAATACGGACTCCGGGAGGACCTACGAGCAGTACTTC.

This clonotype was seen a few times. The genes are TRBV4-3 and TRBJ2-2; perhaps TRBD1 as D (5 bases). The CDR3 loop spans 16 amino acids. The germline gives CDR1 LGHNA, CDR2 YSLEER. Trimming cost V 0 bases and J 5 bases, with 13 bases left between them. The CDR3 sequence: CASSQDARAGTGELFF. DNA for the CDR3: TGCGCCAGCAGCCAAGATGCCAGGGCTGGGACCGGGGAGCTGTTTTTT.

This sequence joins TRBV5-4 and TRBJ1-1; TRBD1 agrees at 7 bases. Losses at the gene ends were 4 bases for V and 8 bases for J; bases not matched to a gene: 5. Germline CDR1 is SGHNT and CDR2 is YYREEE (reference sequence). The CDR3 has 12 residues. The CDR3 loop reads CASSLYRGEAFF. The CDR3 nucleotides are TGTGCCAGCAGCCTTTACAGGGGCGAAGCTTTCTTT.

This sequence joins TRBV5-1 and TRBJ2-1, with 8 bases lining up with TRBD1. The V gene's germline CDR1 is SGHRS and CDR2 YFSETQ. The CDR3 length is 18 residues. Trimming removed 3 bases from V and 0 bases from J; junction bases left unmatched: 11. The CDR3 DNA follows: TGCGCCAGCAGCTCACAGGCAGGGGGCCGCGGCTCCTACAATGAGCAGTTCTTC. The encoded protein is CASSSQAGGRGSYNEQFF.

The sample holds a few counts of this clonotype. The chain uses TRBV30 and TRBJ1-2, with 10 bases matching TRBD1. Germline CDR1 reads GTSNPN; CDR2 reads SVGIG (reference sequence). The CDR3 runs to 15 residues. Losses at the gene ends were 4 bases for V and 7 bases for J; bases not matched to a gene: 12. CDR3 region: CAWNRQGARNFGYTF. For the CDR3, the DNA is TGTGCCTGGAACCGACAGGGGGCGCGAAATTTTGGCTACACCTTC.

In its sample, this clonotype was seen a few times. A read error may produce the germline difference seen at one junction end. The chain uses TRBV5-1 and TRBJ1-2; a weak D match, TRBD1 (5 bases). Germline assignment: CDR1 SGHRS and CDR2 YFSETQ. The CDR3 contains 14 residues. The chain's CDR3 is CASRPRGQGYGYTF. CDR3 sequence (DNA): TGCGCCAGCAGACCGCGAGGGCAGGGCTATGGTTACACCTTC.

The chain carries TRBV6-1 and TRBJ2-3; D might be TRBD2 (5 bases). The CDR3 sequence is 14 residues long. CDR1 and CDR2 from the germline V gene are MNHNS and SASEGT. Trimming cost V 10 bases and J 2 bases, with 16 bases left between them. In DNA, the CDR3 is TGTGCCACCCGTCAGCGAGGGATCACAGATACGCAGTATTTT. Encoded protein: CATRQRGITDTQYF.

The CDR3 bases are TGCAGCGTGGCGGGACAGGGTAATGGCTACACCTTC. Encoded protein: CSVAGQGNGYTF. This chain uses TRBV29-1 with TRBJ1-2, with 9 bases aligning to TRBD1. CDR1 is SQVTM, CDR2 ANQGSEA, per germline. This CDR3 spans 12 amino acids. After removal of 6 bases from V and 6 bases from J, the junction contained 5 bases not matched to a gene.

This chain uses TRBV5-1 with TRBJ1-4, with D possibly matching TRBD1 (5 bases). Germline V gene sequence: CDR1 SGHRS, CDR2 YFSETQ. The CDR3 spans 14 residues. The V gene lost 4 bases and the J gene lost 5 bases, with 12 bases spanning the gap. CDR3: CASSVEKGNEKLFF. The CDR3 coding sequence is TGCGCCAGCAGCGTCGAAAAGGGGAATGAAAAACTGTTTTTT. The full variable domain, with the rest looked up from reference TRBV5-1 and TRBJ1-4, is KAGVTQTPRYLIKTRGQQVTLSCSPISGHRSVSWYQQTPGQGLQFLFEYFSETQRNKGNFPGRFSGRQFSNSRSEMNVSTLELGDSALYLCASSVEKGNEKLFFGSGTQLSVL.

The chain links TRBV20-1 to TRBJ1-1; D uncertain. Germline lookup yields CDR1 DFQATT and CDR2 SNEGSKA (reference sequence). V lost 2 bases and J lost 0, with 4 bases in between. CDR3 length: 12 residues. The CDR3 DNA reads as TGCAGTGCTAGACCAGTGAACACTGAAGCTTTCTTT. Its protein product is CSARPVNTEAFF.

This clonotype occurred a few times. The rearrangement joins TRBV5-4 to TRBJ2-5, with 13 bases matching TRBD2. The tail of the sequence fits TRBJ2-1 better, so the J call may be wrong. CDR1 and CDR2 (germline): SGHNT, YYREEE (reference sequence). The length of the CDR3 is 15 residues. CDR3 coding DNA: TGTGCCAGCAGCTCTCAGACTAGCGGGGGGAATGAGCAGTTCTTC. This translates into CASSSQTSGGNEQFF.

The rearrangement joins TRBV3-1 to TRBJ1-1; 11 bases fit TRBD1. V was pared by 1 base and J by 1 base, with 5 bases of the junction left unmatched. The CDR3 spans 17 residues. CDR1 and CDR2 (germline): LGHDT, YNNKEL (reference sequence). In nucleotides, the CDR3 is TGTGCCAGCAGCCAAGTCCCGGGACAGGGGGGGAACACTGAAGCTTTCTTT. It encodes CASSQVPGQGGNTEAFF.

This clonotype showed up just a few times. V usage is TRBV6-1 and J usage is TRBJ1-2; D unclear. The CDR3 is 15 residues long. V lost 1 base to trimming and J lost 1 base, with 10 bases between them. The germline CDR1 and CDR2 sequences are MNHNS and SASEGT. This CDR3 is CASSEVMGVNYGYTF. The CDR3, as DNA: TGTGCCAGCAGTGAAGTCATGGGAGTTAACTATGGCTACACCTTC.

This clonotype was detected only a few times. The genes are TRBV2 and TRBJ1-2; 8 bases align to TRBD1. Germline lookup yields CDR1 SNHLY and CDR2 FYNNEI. The V and J ends lost 2 bases and 4 bases, in that order; junction bases with no gene match: 12. This CDR3 has 17 amino acids. As DNA, the CDR3 is TGTGCCAGCAGTGAATTCCCCACAGGGGGAGCACTCTATGGCTACACCTTC. This sequence encodes CASSEFPTGGALYGYTF.

J is TRBJ1-6 and V is TRBV20-1; tentatively, D is TRBD1 (5 bases). Germline loops: CDR1 DFQATT, CDR2 SNEGSKA (reference sequence). CDR3 length equals 14 residues. Trimming took 1 base from V and 5 from J, leaving 9 bases between them. For the CDR3, the DNA is TGCAGTGCTAGAGGCCCGACAGATAATTCACCCCTCCACTTT. Translation gives CSARGPTDNSPLHF.